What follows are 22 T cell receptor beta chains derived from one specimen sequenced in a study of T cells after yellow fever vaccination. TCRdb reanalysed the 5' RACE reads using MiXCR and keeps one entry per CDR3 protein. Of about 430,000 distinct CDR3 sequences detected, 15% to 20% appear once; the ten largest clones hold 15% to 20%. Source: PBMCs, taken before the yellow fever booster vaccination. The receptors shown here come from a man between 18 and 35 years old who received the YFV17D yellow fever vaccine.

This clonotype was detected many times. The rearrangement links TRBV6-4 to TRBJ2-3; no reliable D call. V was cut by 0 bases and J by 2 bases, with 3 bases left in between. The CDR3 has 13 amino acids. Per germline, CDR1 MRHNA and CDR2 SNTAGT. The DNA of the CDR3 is TGTGCCAGCAGTGACTCGACCACAGATACGCAGTATTTT. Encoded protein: CASSDSTTDTQYF.

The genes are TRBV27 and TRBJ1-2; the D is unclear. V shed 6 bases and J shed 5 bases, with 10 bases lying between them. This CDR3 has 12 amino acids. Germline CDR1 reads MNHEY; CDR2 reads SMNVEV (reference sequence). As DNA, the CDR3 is TGTGCCAGCAGCCCGGGATGGTATGGCTACACCTTC. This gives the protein CASSPGWYGYTF.

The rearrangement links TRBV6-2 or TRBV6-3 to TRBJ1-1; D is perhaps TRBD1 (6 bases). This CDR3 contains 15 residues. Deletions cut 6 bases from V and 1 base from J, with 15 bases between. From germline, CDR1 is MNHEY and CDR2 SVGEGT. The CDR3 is CASRDLPGQNTEAFF. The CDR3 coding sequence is TGTGCCAGCAGGGACCTTCCGGGACAGAACACTGAAGCTTTCTTT.

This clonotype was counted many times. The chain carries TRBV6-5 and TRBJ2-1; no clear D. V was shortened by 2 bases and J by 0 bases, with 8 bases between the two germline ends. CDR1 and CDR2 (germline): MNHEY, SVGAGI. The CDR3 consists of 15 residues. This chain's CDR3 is CASSYALSSYNEQFF. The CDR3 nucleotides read TGTGCCAGCAGTTACGCCTTGAGCTCCTACAATGAGCAGTTCTTC.

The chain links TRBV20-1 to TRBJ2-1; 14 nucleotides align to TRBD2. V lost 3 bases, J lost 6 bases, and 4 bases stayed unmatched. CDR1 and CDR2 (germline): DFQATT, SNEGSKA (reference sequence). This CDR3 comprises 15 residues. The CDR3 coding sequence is TGCAGTGCTAGCGAGACTAGCGGGGGGGTCAATGAGCAGTTCTTC. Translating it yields CSASETSGGVNEQFF.

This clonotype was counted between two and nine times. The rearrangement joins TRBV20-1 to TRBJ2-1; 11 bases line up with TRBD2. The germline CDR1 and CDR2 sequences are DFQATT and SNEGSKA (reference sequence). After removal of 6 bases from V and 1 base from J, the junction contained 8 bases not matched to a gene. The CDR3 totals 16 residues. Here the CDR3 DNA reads TGCAGTGCCCCCGCTAGCGGGGGGCTTTCCTACAATGAGCAGTTCTTC. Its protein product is CSAPASGGLSYNEQFF.

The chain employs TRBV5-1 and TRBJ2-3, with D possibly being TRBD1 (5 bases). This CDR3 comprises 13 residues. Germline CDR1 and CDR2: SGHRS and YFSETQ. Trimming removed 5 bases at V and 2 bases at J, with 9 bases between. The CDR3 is CASRAGNTDTQYF. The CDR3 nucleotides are TGCGCCAGCAGGGCAGGGAACACAGATACGCAGTATTTT.

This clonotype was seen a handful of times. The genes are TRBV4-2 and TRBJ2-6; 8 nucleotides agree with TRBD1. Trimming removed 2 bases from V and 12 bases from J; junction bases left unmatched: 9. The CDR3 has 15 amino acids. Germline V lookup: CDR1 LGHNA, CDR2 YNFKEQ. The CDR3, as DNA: TGTGCCAGCAGCCAAACGGACAGGGCCCGGAGCGTCCTGACTTTC. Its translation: CASSQTDRARSVLTF.

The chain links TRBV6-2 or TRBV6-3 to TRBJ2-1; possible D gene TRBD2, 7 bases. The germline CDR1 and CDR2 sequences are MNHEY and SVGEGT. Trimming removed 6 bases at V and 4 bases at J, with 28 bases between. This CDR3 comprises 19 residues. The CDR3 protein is CASSYPRTGLGLQYNEQFF. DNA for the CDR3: TGTGCCAGCAGCTACCCCCGCACAGGGTTGGGACTACAATACAATGAGCAGTTCTTC.

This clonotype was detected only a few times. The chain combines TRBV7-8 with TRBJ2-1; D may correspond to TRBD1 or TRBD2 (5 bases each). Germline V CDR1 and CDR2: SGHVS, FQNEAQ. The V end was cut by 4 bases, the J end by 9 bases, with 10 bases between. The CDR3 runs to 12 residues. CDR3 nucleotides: TGTGCCAGCAGCTCAGGGAGTTTTGAGCAGTTCTTC. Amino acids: CASSSGSFEQFF.

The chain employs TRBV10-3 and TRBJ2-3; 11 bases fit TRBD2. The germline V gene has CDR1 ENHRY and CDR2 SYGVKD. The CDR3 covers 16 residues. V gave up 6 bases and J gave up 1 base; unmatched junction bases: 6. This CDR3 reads CAISLTSGAGTDTQYF. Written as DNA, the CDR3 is TGTGCCATCAGCCTGACTAGCGGGGCTGGCACAGATACGCAGTATTTT.

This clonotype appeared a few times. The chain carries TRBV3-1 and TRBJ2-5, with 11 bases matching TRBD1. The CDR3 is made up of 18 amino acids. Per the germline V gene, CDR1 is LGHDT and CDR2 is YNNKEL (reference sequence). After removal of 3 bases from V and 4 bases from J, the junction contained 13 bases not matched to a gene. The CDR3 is CASSQYARTGGARETQYF. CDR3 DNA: TGTGCCAGCAGCCAGTATGCCCGGACAGGGGGCGCGAGAGAGACCCAGTACTTC.

This CDR3 is CASSQDPGVRTEAFF. In nucleotides, the CDR3 is TGCGCCAGCAGCCAAGACCCAGGGGTTCGGACTGAAGCTTTCTTT. This sequence joins TRBV4-1 and TRBJ1-1, with D tentatively TRBD1 (6 bases). CDR3 size: 15 residues. Germline V CDR1 and CDR2: MGHRA, YSYEKL. Trimming took off 0 bases at V and 5 bases at J, with 13 bases between the two ends.

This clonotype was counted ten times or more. CDR3 sequence reads: CSARDYETQYF. Written as DNA, the CDR3 is TGCAGTGCTAGAGATTATGAGACCCAGTACTTC. The genes are TRBV20-1 and TRBJ2-5; no reliable D call. The CDR3 contains 11 residues. V lost 0 bases and J 5 bases, leaving 4 bases between the germline ends. In germline, CDR1 is DFQATT, CDR2 SNEGSKA (reference sequence).

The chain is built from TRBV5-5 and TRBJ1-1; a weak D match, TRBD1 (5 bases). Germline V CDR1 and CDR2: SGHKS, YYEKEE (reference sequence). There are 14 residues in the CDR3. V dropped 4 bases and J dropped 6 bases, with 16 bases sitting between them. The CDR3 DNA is TGTGCCAGCAGCCAGAGGGCAGGGTTACCTGAAGCTTTCTTT. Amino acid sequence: CASSQRAGLPEAFF.

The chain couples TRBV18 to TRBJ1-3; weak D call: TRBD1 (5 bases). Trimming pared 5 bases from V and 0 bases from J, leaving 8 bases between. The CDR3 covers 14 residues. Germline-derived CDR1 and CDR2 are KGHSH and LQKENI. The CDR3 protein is CASSTGFSGNTIYF. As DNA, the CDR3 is TGTGCCAGCTCAACAGGCTTCTCTGGAAACACCATATATTTT.

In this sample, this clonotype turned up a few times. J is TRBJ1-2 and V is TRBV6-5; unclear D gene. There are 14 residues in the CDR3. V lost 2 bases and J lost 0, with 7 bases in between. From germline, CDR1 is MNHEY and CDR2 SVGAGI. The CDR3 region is CASSYRAANYGYTF. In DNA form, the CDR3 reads TGTGCCAGCAGTTACCGTGCCGCTAACTATGGCTACACCTTC.

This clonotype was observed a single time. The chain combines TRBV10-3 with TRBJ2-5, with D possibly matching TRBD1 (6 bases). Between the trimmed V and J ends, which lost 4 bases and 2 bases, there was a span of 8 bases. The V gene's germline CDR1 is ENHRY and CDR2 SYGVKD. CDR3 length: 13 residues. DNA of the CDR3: TGTGCCATCAGTGGACAGGAGCAAGAGACCCAGTACTTC. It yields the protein CAISGQEQETQYF.

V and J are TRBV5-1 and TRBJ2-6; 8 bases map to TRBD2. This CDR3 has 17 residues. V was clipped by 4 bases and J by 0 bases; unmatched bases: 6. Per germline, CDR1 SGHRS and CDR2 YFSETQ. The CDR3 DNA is TGCGCCAGCAGCCCACGGGAGGGAAACTCTGGGGCCAACGTCCTGACTTTC. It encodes CASSPREGNSGANVLTF.

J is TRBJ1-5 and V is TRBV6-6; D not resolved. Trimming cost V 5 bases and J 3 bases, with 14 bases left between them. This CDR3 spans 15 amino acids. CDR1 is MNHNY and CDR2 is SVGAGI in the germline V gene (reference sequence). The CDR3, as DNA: TGTGCCAGCAGTCCCCCGGCAGGCCCCAATCAGCCCCAGCATTTT. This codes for CASSPPAGPNQPQHF.

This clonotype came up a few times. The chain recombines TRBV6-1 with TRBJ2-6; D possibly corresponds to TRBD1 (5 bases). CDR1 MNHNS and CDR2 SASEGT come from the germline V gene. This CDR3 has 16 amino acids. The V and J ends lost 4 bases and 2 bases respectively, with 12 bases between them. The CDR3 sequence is CASSGMGLAGANVLTF. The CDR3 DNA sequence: TGTGCCAGCAGTGGAATGGGGCTGGCTGGGGCCAACGTCCTGACTTTC.

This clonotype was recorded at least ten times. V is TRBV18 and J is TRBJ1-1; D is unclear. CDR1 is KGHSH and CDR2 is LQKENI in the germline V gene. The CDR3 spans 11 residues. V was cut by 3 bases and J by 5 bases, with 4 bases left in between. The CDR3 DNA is TGTGCCAGCTCACCTTCGACTGAAGCTTTCTTT. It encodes CASSPSTEAFF.